The 21 T cell receptor beta chains listed next were all sequenced from one sample in a study of T cell changes during pregnancy in multiple sclerosis. The protocol was immunoSEQ multiplex PCR, while the TCRdb copy is restricted to in-frame clones and leaves out a portion. The sample lists roughly 49,000 clones, roughly nine tenths occurring once. The source was CD4+ T cells from peripheral blood mononuclear cells, collected in the second trimester of pregnancy. The receptors were sampled from a female donor in good health, enrolled as a control in a pregnancy study.

Only one count was recorded for this clone. V gene TRBV21-1 combines with J gene TRBJ1-1; the table assigns TRBD1, which was not confirmed against the DNA. TRBV21-1 is marked as a pseudogene. The CDR3 runs 15 residues. CDR3 nucleotide sequence: TGTGCCAGCAGCGAAGGGACAGGGAGGAACACTGAAGCTTTCTTT. Amino acid sequence: CASSEGTGRNTEAFF.

The chain uses TRBV18 and TRBJ1-4; tentative D call: TRBD1 (6 bases). CDR3 length: 16 residues. Germline CDR1 and CDR2: KGHSH and LQKENI. V lost 3 bases, J lost 8 bases, and 19 bases lay in between. DNA for the CDR3: TGTGCCAGCTCACCCCTGAGGGACAATGAGGGCGAAAAACTGTTTTTT. As protein: CASSPLRDNEGEKLFF.

The J gene is TRBJ2-3, the V gene TRBV6-1; D remains ambiguous. This CDR3 has 12 residues. Per the germline V gene, CDR1 is MNHNS and CDR2 is SASEGT. Deletions cut 8 bases from V and 1 base from J, with 7 bases between. The CDR3 DNA follows: TGTGCCAGCCATCGGGGCACAGATACGCAGTATTTT. The encoded protein is CASHRGTDTQYF.

The DNA for the CDR3 is TGCGCCAGCAGCTTGGCCGCGACTAGCGGGGACGAAGATACGCAGTATTTT. It translates to CASSLAATSGDEDTQYF. V gene TRBV5-1 combines with J gene TRBJ2-3, with 11 bases fitting TRBD2. Germline CDR1 reads SGHRS; CDR2 reads YFSETQ. The CDR3 loop spans 17 amino acids. The V segment lost 0 bases and the J segment 5 bases; nucleotides outside the gene matches: 8.

The chain couples TRBV5-1 to TRBJ2-2, with 7 bases matching TRBD2. The CDR3 has 16 residues. V gave up 3 bases and J gave up 3 bases; unmatched junction bases: 8. Germline CDR1 reads SGHRS; CDR2 reads YFSETQ. This CDR3 reads CASSSPGGRDTGELFF. The CDR3 region has the DNA TGCGCCAGCAGCTCCCCCGGAGGGAGGGACACCGGGGAGCTGTTTTTT.

This chain uses TRBV7-9 with TRBJ1-1; no definite D call. The CDR3 has 13 residues. Germline assignment: CDR1 SEHNR and CDR2 FQNEAQ (reference sequence). The ends were cut back, 5 bases at V and 6 bases at J, with 13 bases in the middle. The CDR3 loop reads CASSQLAEAEAFF. In DNA, the CDR3 is TGTGCCAGCAGCCAACTTGCGGAAGCTGAAGCTTTCTTT.

This rearrangement joins TRBV27 to TRBJ2-7, with D possibly TRBD1 on 5 matching bases. V was trimmed by 1 base and J by 3 bases, leaving 19 bases between them. Germline values: CDR1 MNHEY, CDR2 SMNVEV (reference sequence). This CDR3 region has 17 residues. CDR3 DNA: TGTGCCAGCAGTTTATACCCCCGACAGTTGTTGGACTACGAGCAGTACTTC. This translates into CASSLYPRQLLDYEQYF.

The rearrangement uses TRBV19 and TRBJ2-2, with 10 bases matching TRBD1. The V segment lost 9 bases and the J segment 3 bases; nucleotides outside the gene matches: 4. Germline V CDR1 and CDR2: LNHDA, SQIVND (reference sequence). The CDR3 runs to 14 residues. The CDR3, as DNA: TGTGCCAGCTCGGACAGGGGGTACACCGGGGAGCTGTTTTTT. Translation: CASSDRGYTGELFF.

As concerns this clone: At one boundary the junction diverges from the germline segment, which might be a read error. J is TRBJ1-1 and V is TRBV7-7; 8 bases are a match to TRBD1. In germline, CDR1 is SSHAT, CDR2 FNYEAQ (reference sequence). The CDR3 has 13 amino acids. The CDR3: CASSTDRDTEAFF. As DNA, the CDR3 is TGTGCTAGCAGCACGGACAGGGACACTGAAGCTTTCTTT.

This chain links TRBV6-4 with TRBJ2-6; no clear D. The CDR3 consists of 20 residues. Trimming left V 2 bases short and J 0 bases short, with 20 bases between. Germline V gene data show CDR1 as MRHNA and CDR2 as SNTAGT. This CDR3 is CASSDPHSRQEISGANVLTF. The CDR3 DNA sequence: TGTGCCAGCAGTGACCCCCACAGCCGGCAGGAAATCTCTGGGGCCAACGTCCTGACTTTC.

V is TRBV30 and J is TRBJ2-3; TRBD1 agrees at 11 bases. Germline loops: CDR1 GTSNPN, CDR2 SVGIG (reference sequence). The CDR3 runs 15 residues. The V gene end was trimmed by 5 bases and the J gene end by 4 bases; junction bases not matched to a gene: 8. In DNA, the CDR3 is TGTGCCTGGCTAAGGACAGGGGGCTTCGCAGATACGCAGTATTTT. Residues: CAWLRTGGFADTQYF.

The gene calls are TRBV25-1 and TRBJ2-7; 11 nucleotides line up with TRBD1. The V segment lost 4 bases and the J segment 3 bases; nucleotides outside the gene matches: 8. The CDR3 is 16 amino acids. The germline gives CDR1 MGHDK, CDR2 SYGVNS. The CDR3 sequence: CASSGTRDRGYYEQYF. The CDR3 DNA is TGTGCCAGCAGTGGAACCCGGGACAGGGGGTACTACGAGCAGTACTTC.

The gene calls are TRBV2 and TRBJ2-7, with TRBD1 matching 9 bases. Trimming cost V 5 bases and J 2 bases; bases outside gene matches: 4. In germline, CDR1 is SNHLY, CDR2 FYNNEI. This CDR3 contains 14 residues. CDR3 nucleotides: TGTGCCAGCAGTTTTGGGACAGGGACCTACGAGCAGTACTTC. Encoded protein: CASSFGTGTYEQYF. Filled out from reference TRBV2 and TRBJ2-7, the complete variable domain reads EPEVTQTPSHQVTQMGQEVILRCVPISNHLYFYWYRQILGQKVEFLVSFYNNEISEKSEIFDDQFSVERPDGSNFTLKIRSTKLEDSAMYFCASSFGTGTYEQYFGPGTRLTVT.

This sequence joins TRBV4-3 and TRBJ2-1, with D maybe TRBD2 (7 bases). V gave up 3 bases and J gave up 6 bases, with 21 bases separating them. Germline-derived CDR1 and CDR2 are LGHNA and YSLEER. The CDR3 contains 17 residues. The CDR3 is CASSQWGAGASLNEQFF. As DNA, the CDR3 is TGCGCCAGCAGCCAGTGGGGGGCGGGGGCTTCCCTCAATGAGCAGTTCTTC.

CDR3 nucleotides: TGTGCCAGCAGCACATGGACAGGGAGCGCCACCGGGGAGCTGTTTTTT. It yields the protein CASSTWTGSATGELFF. J is TRBJ2-2 and V is TRBV5-6, with TRBD1 matching 8 bases. CDR3 length: 16 residues. The J segment lost 4 bases and the V segment lost 4 bases, leaving 9 bases of the junction unmatched. Per the germline V gene, CDR1 is SGHDT and CDR2 is YYEEEE.

The chain links TRBV19 to TRBJ2-7; D is possibly TRBD2 (6 bases). Trimming removed 5 bases at V and 3 bases at J, with 14 bases between. Germline assignment: CDR1 LNHDA and CDR2 SQIVND (reference sequence). This CDR3 spans 14 amino acids. CDR3 in DNA: TGTGCCAGTAGTGTGGGACTTACCATCTACGAGCAGTACTTC. It codes for CASSVGLTIYEQYF.

V usage is TRBV4-3 and J usage is TRBJ1-4; TRBD1 might be the D (6 bases). Germline V gives CDR1 LGHNA, CDR2 YSLEER. Trimming stripped 4 bases from V and 7 bases from J, with 19 bases between. The CDR3 contains 16 residues. In DNA form, the CDR3 reads TGCGCCAGCAGCCGAAATACCAACAGGGAAGGTGAAAAACTGTTTTTT. As protein: CASSRNTNREGEKLFF.

This sequence joins TRBV7-2 and TRBJ1-3; D remains ambiguous. Germline V lookup: CDR1 SGHTA, CDR2 FQGNSA. CDR3 size: 12 residues. Trimming removed 5 bases at V and 7 bases at J, with 9 bases between. The CDR3 DNA reads as TGTGCCAGCAGCCCCTCGGGGAACACCATATATTTT. This gives the protein CASSPSGNTIYF.

The rearrangement joins TRBV7-3 to TRBJ2-1; possibly TRBD2 for D (6 bases). CDR1 is SGHTA, CDR2 FQGTGA, per germline. This CDR3 region has 15 residues. With 0 bases removed from V and 1 base from J, the gap between germline ends came to 7 bases. CDR3 bases: TGTGCCAGCAGCTTAACCGCGGGATCCTACAATGAGCAGTTCTTC. Translated: CASSLTAGSYNEQFF.

The chain couples TRBV2 to TRBJ1-1; 7 nucleotides align to TRBD1. CDR3 size: 15 residues. CDR1 SNHLY and CDR2 FYNNEI come from the germline V gene. Trimming took 6 bases from V and 2 from J; bases not matched to a gene: 9. CDR3: CASSRIGGGNTEAFF. CDR3 DNA sequence: TGTGCCAGCAGCCGAATAGGGGGCGGAAACACTGAAGCTTTCTTT.

The chain recombines TRBV14 with TRBJ1-1, with D unresolved. V lost 4 bases, J lost 8 bases, and 11 bases lay in between. Per germline, CDR1 SGHDN and CDR2 FVKESK. This CDR3 is 12 amino acids long. As DNA, the CDR3 is TGTGCCAGCAGCCCCCCTCTGCGAGAAGCTTTCTTT. It is translated as CASSPPLREAFF.